This record covers a single T cell receptor beta chain. The antigen remains undetermined. These data come from a study of cytomegalovirus exposure and HLA in healthy donors. The study, taken as a whole, reports: Later analysis identified about 18,000 TCR beta sequences associated with HLA alleles, using a false discovery rate threshold of 0.05. A later analysis, which compared TCR beta chains of equal frequency, found the HLA-associated ones more clonally expanded.

The CDR3 consists of 15 residues. CDR1 and CDR2 from the germline V gene are SEHNR and FQNEAQ (reference sequence). V lost 5 bases and J 4 bases, leaving 17 bases between the germline ends. PCR involved 60 Vbeta and 13 Jbeta primers. Measured with immunoSEQ multiplex PCR; TCRdb has only the in-frame clones, and not every one. The repertoire holds roughly 130,000 clones, with approximately 80% as singletons. Material: PBMCs. This chain connects TRBV7-9 to TRBJ1-1, with D possibly being TRBD1 (6 bases). The origin of this receptor is a man younger than 35 in good health and CMV-seronegative. This CDR3 reads CASSRITTGLTEAFF. CDR3 nucleotide sequence: TGTGCCAGCAGCCGAATCACGACAGGACTCACTGAAGCTTTCTTT.